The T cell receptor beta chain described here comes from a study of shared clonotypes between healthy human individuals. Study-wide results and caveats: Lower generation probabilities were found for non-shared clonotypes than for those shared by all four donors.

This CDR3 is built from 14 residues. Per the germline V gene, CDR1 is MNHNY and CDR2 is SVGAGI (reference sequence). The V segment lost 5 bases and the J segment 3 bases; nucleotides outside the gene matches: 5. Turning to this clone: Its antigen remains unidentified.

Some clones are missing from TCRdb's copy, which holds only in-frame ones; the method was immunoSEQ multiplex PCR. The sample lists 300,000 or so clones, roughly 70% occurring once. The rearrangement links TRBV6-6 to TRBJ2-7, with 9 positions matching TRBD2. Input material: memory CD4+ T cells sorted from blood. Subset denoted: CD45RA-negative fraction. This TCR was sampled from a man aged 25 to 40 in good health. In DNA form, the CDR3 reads TGTGCCAGCAGTCGGACTAGCGCCCTCTACGAGCAGTACTTC. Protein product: CASSRTSALYEQYF.